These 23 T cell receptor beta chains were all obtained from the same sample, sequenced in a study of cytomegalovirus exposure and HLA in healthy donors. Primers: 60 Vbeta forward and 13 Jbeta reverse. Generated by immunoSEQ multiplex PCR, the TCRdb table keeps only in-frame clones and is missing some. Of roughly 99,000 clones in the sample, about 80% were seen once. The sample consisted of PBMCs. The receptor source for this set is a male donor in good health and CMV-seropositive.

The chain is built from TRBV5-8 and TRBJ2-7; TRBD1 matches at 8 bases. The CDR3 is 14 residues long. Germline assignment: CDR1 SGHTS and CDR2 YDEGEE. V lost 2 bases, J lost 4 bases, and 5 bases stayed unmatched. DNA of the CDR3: TGTGCCAGCAGCTTAGGTACAGGGGGGTACGAGCAGTACTTC. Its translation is CASSLGTGGYEQYF.

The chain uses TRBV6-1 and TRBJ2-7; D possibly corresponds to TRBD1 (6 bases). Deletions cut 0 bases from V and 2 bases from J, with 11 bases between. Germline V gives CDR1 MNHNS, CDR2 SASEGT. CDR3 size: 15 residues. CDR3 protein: CASSEATGQTYEQYF. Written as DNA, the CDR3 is TGTGCCAGCAGTGAAGCCACAGGACAGACCTACGAGCAGTACTTC.

CDR3 loop: CASSLVQGIYSNQPQHF. The CDR3 DNA reads as TGTGCCAGCAGCTTGGTCCAGGGAATTTATAGCAATCAGCCCCAGCATTTT. The gene calls are TRBV5-8 and TRBJ1-5; a weak D match, TRBD1 (5 bases). The CDR3 is made up of 17 amino acids. The V end lost 0 bases, the J end lost 0 bases, and 13 bases lay between the germline ends. Germline-derived CDR1 and CDR2 are SGHTS and YDEGEE.

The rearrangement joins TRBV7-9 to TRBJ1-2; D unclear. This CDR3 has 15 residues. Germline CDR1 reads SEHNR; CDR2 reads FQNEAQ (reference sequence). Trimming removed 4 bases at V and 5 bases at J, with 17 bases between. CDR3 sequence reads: CASSSHWGEGYGYTF. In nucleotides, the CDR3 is TGTGCCAGCAGCTCCCATTGGGGAGAAGGTTATGGCTACACCTTC.

Here the CDR3 reads CASSLSGGTDTQYF. Here the CDR3 DNA reads TGTGCCAGCAGCTTATCAGGGGGAACAGATACGCAGTATTTT. The gene calls are TRBV7-2 and TRBJ2-3, with 7 bases that match TRBD1. V shed 2 bases, J shed 3 bases, and the junction held 2 bases outside the gene matches. Germline loops: CDR1 SGHTA, CDR2 FQGNSA. The CDR3 has 14 amino acids.

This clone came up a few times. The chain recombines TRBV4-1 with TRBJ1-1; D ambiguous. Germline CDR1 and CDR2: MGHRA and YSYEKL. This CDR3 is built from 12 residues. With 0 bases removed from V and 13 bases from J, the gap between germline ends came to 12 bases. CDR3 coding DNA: TGCGCCAGCAGCCAAGAGGCTAGAACACTTTTCTTT. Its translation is CASSQEARTLFF.

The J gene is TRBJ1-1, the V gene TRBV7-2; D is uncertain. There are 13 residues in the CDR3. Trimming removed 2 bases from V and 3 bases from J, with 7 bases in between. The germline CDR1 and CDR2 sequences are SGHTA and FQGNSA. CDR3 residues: CASSLIRDTEAFF. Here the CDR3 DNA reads TGTGCCAGCAGCTTAATCCGGGACACTGAAGCTTTCTTT.

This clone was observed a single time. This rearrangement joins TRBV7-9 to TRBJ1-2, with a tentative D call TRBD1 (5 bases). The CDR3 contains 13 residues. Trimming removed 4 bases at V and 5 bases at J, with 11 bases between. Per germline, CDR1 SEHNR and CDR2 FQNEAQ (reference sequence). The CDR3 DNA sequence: TGTGCCAGCAGCTCCTCGACAGAGTATGGCTACACCTTC. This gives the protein CASSSSTEYGYTF.

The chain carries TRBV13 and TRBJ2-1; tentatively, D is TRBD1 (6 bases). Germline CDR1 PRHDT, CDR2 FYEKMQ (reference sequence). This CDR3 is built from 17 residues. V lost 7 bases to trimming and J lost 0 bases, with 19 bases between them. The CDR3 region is CASIAQTGVVSYNEQFF. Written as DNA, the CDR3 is TGTGCCAGCATCGCACAGACAGGAGTCGTCTCCTACAATGAGCAGTTCTTC.

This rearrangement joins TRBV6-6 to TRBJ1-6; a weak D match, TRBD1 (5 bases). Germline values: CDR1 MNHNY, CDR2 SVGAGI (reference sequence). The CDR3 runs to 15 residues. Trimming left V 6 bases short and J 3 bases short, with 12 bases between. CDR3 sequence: CASRPDRLYNSPLHF. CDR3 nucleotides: TGTGCCAGCAGGCCCGACAGACTCTATAATTCACCCCTCCACTTT.

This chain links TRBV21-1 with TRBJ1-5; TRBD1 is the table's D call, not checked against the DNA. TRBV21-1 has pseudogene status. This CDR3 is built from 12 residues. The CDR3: CASSPIYQPQHF. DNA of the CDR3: TGTGCCAGCAGTCCCATTTATCAGCCCCAGCATTTT.

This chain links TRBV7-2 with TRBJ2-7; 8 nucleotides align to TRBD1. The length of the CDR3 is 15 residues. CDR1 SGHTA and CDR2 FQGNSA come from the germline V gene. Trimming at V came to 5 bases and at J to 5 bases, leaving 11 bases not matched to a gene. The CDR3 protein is CASSIRPTGDNEQYF. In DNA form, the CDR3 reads TGTGCCAGCAGCATCCGTCCGACAGGGGATAACGAGCAGTACTTC.

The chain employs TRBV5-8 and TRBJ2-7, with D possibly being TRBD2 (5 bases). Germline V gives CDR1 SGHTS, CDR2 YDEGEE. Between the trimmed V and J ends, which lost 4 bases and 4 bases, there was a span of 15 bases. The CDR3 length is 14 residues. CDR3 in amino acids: CASSLEAVRYEQYF. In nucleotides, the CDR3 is TGTGCCAGCAGCCTGGAAGCGGTAAGATACGAGCAGTACTTC. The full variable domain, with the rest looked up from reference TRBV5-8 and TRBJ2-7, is EAGVTQSPTHLIKTRGQQATLRCSPISGHTSVYWYQQALGLGLQFLLWYDEGEERNRGNFPPRFSGRQFPNYSSELNVNALELEDSALYLCASSLEAVRYEQYFGPGTRLTVT.

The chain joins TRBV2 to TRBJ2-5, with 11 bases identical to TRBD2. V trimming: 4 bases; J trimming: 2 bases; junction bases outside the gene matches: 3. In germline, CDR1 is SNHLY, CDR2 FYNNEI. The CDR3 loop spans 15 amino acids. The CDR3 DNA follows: TGTGCCAGCAGTGGACTAGCGGGGCCACAAGAGACCCAGTACTTC. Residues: CASSGLAGPQETQYF.

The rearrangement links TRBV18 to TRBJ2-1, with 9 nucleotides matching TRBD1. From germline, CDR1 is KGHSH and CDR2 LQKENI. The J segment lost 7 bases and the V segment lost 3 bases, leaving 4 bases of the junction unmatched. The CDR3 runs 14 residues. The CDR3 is CASSPRQGENEQFF. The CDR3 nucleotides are TGTGCCAGCTCACCCCGACAGGGGGAGAATGAGCAGTTCTTC. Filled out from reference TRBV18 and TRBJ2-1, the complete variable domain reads NAGVMQNPRHLVRRRGQEARLRCSPMKGHSHVYWYRQLPEEGLKFMVYLQKENIIDESGMPKERFSAEFPKEGPSILRIQQVVRGDSAAYFCASSPRQGENEQFFGPGTRLTVL.

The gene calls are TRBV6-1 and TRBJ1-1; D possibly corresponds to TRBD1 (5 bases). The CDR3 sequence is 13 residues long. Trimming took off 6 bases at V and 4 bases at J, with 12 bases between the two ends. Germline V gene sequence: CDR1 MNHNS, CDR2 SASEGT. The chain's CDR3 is CASRPGFLTEAFF. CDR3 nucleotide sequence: TGTGCCAGCAGGCCAGGGTTTCTCACTGAAGCTTTCTTT.

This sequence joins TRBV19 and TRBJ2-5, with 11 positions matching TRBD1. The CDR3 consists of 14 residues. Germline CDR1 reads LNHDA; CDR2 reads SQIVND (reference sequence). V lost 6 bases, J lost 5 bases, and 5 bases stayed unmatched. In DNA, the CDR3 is TGTGCCAGTAGGGACAGGGGGCGTGGGGAGACCCAGTACTTC. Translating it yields CASRDRGRGETQYF.

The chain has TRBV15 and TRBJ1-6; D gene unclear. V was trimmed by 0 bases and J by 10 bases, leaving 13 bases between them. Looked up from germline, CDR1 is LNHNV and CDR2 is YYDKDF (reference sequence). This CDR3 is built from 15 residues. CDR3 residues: CATSRESGVGSPLHF. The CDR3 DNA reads TGTGCCACCAGCAGAGAATCCGGGGTAGGATCACCCCTCCACTTT.

DNA of the CDR3: TGTGCCAGCAGCTCCCGACAGGGCTCCACAGATACGCAGTATTTT. Translation: CASSSRQGSTDTQYF. J is TRBJ2-3 and V is TRBV5-4, with TRBD1 matching over 7 bases. The CDR3 length is 15 residues. The ends lost 3 bases at V and 2 bases at J; junction bases unmatched: 6. Germline assignment: CDR1 SGHNT and CDR2 YYREEE (reference sequence).

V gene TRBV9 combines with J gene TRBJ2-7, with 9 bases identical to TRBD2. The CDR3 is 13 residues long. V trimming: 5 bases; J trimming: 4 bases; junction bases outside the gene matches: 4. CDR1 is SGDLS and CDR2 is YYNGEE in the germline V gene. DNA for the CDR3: TGTGCCAGCAGTGTGACTAGCGGATACGAGCAGTACTTC. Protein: CASSVTSGYEQYF.

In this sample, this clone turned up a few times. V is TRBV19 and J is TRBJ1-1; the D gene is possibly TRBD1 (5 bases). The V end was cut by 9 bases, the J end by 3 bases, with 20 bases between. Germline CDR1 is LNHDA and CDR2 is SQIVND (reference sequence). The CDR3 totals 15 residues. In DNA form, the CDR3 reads TGTGCCAGCGAGAAAACAGGAGATTTTTACACTGAAGCTTTCTTT. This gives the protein CASEKTGDFYTEAFF.

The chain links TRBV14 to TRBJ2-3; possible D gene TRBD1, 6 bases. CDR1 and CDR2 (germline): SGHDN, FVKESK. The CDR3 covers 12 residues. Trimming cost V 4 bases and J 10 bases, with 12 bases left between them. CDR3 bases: TGTGCCAGCAGCCTCCGGGACATGCCGCAGTATTTT. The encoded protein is CASSLRDMPQYF.

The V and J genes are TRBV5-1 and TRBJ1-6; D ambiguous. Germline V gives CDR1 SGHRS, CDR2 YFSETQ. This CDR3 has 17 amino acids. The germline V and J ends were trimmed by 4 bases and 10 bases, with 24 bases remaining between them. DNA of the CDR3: TGCGCCAGCAGCCCCGGACGGGAGGGCCTGTTGGGGTCACCCCTCCACTTT. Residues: CASSPGREGLLGSPLHF.